A single sample gave rise to the 6 T cell receptor beta chains below, sequenced in a study of blood T cell repertoires in COVID-19 (dated by TCRdb to 2018 to 2021). Library construction relied on the immunoSEQ multiplex PCR assay. Not all clones reach the TCRdb copy of this immuneACCESS table, which keeps in-frame sequences only. Checked studies attribute under half of the gap to unresolved V genes and leave the rest unexplained. Counted in this sample were around 190,000 clones; around 80% of them appeared once. The ten largest clonotypes hold less than 7% of the sample. Sequenced: peripheral blood. These receptor sequences come from a man between 60 and 75 years old with acute or convalescent COVID-19.

The chain recombines TRBV6-6 with TRBJ2-1; tentatively, D is TRBD2 (5 bases). The CDR3 consists of 13 residues. Germline V gene sequence: CDR1 MNHNY, CDR2 SVGAGI (reference sequence). V shed 7 bases and J shed 10 bases, with 17 bases lying between them. Written as DNA, the CDR3 is TGTGCCAGCATTTCAAGAGGGTCAGTCGAGCAGTTCTTC. Its translation: CASISRGSVEQFF.

The CDR3, as DNA: TGTGCCAGCACCGAGGTACTAGGCAATGAGCAGTTCTTC. This translates into CASTEVLGNEQFF. V usage is TRBV18 and J usage is TRBJ2-1; D is perhaps TRBD2 (5 bases). Germline CDR1 KGHSH, CDR2 LQKENI. V was shortened by 8 bases and J by 6 bases, with 14 bases between the two germline ends. The CDR3 loop spans 13 amino acids.

Remarks on this clone: Other DNA sequences in the sample encode the same CDR3. This chain joins TRBV5-1 and TRBJ1-5, with a possible D match to TRBD1 (5 bases). The CDR3 runs 16 residues. V was cut by 0 bases and J by 0 bases, with 10 bases left in between. Germline-derived CDR1 and CDR2 are SGHRS and YFSETQ. The CDR3 is CASSLGAGNSNQPQHF. CDR3 nucleotides: TGCGCCAGCAGCTTGGGAGCAGGGAATAGCAATCAGCCCCAGCATTTT.

CDR3 loop: CASSLRGFTEAFF. Here the CDR3 DNA reads TGTGCCAGCAGTTTAAGGGGGTTTACTGAAGCTTTCTTT. The chain couples TRBV27 to TRBJ1-1; TRBD1 might be the D (6 bases). Trimming cost V 2 bases and J 5 bases, with 9 bases left between them. From germline, CDR1 is MNHEY and CDR2 SMNVEV (reference sequence). The CDR3 sequence is 13 residues long.

This clone was seen once. This chain's CDR3 is CAITSTGVNYGYTF. CDR3 DNA: TGTGCCATCACCTCGACAGGGGTTAACTATGGCTACACCTTC. The rearrangement joins TRBV10-3 to TRBJ1-2; 8 nucleotides line up with TRBD1. CDR1 is ENHRY, CDR2 SYGVKD, per germline. CDR3 length equals 14 residues. The J segment lost 1 base and the V segment lost 7 bases, leaving 5 bases of the junction unmatched.

This clone was counted once. V is TRBV19 and J is TRBJ1-3; possible D gene TRBD1, 6 bases. This CDR3 is 17 amino acids long. The V end was cut by 3 bases, the J end by 2 bases, with 17 bases between. Germline CDR1 is LNHDA and CDR2 is SQIVND (reference sequence). Here the CDR3 reads CASSMNRGSGAGNTIYF. In nucleotides, the CDR3 is TGTGCCAGTAGTATGAATAGGGGTTCAGGGGCTGGAAACACCATATATTTT.